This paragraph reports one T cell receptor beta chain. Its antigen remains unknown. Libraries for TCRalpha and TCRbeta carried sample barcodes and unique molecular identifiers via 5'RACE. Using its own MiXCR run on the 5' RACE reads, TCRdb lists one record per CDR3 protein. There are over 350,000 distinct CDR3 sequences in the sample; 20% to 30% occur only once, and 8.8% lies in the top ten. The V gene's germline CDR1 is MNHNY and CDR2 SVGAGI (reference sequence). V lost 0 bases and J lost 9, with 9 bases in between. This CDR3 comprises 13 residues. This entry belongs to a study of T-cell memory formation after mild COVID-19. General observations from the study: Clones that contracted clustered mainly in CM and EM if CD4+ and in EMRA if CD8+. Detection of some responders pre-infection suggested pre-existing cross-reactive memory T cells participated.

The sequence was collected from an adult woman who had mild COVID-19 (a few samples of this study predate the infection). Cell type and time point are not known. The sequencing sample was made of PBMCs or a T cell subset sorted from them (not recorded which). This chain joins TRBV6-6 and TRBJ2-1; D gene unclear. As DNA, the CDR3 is TGTGCCAGCAGTTACTCGAGTTCCGGTGAGCAGTTCTTC. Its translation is CASSYSSSGEQFF.